This entry describes one T cell receptor beta chain. The data are from a study of T cells in Graves' hyperthyroidism and ophthalmopathy. Germline V gene lookup returns CDR1 LNHNV and CDR2 YYDKDF (reference sequence). This CDR3 contains 12 residues. V was shortened by 5 bases and J by 7 bases, with 11 bases between the two germline ends. RNA transcripts yielded amplified TCR beta CDR3 regions. When the TCR CDR3 underwent first-round RT-PCR, the HTBI primer set was used. TCRdb fed the multiplex PCR reads into MiXCR, producing one record per CDR3 protein. Of 450,000 to 700,000 distinct CDR3 sequences in the sample, about 45% are singletons; the top ten hold over 15%.

This chain links TRBV15 with TRBJ1-2; D is unresolved. Sequencing used peripheral blood or thyroid tissue (not recorded which). This clonotype originated in an adult woman with Graves' disease, either hyperthyroidism or ophthalmopathy (not recorded which). The CDR3 nucleotides read TGTGCCACCAGCGCCCACGGTGTTGGCTACACCTTC. Its protein is CATSAHGVGYTF.